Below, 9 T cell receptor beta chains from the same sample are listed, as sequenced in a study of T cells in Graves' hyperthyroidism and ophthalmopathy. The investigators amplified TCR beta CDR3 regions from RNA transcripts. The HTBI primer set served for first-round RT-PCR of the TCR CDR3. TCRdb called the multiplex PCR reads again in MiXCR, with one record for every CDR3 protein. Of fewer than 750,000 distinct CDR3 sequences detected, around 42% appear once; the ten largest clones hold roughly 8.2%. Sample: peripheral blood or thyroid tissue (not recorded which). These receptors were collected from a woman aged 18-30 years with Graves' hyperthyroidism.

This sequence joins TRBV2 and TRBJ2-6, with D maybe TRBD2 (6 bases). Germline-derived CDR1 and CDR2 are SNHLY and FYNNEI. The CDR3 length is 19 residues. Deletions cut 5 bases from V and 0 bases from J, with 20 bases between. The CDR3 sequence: CASSLGASEYFSGANVLTF. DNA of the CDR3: TGTGCCAGCAGTCTCGGTGCTAGCGAATACTTCTCTGGGGCCAACGTCCTGACTTTC.

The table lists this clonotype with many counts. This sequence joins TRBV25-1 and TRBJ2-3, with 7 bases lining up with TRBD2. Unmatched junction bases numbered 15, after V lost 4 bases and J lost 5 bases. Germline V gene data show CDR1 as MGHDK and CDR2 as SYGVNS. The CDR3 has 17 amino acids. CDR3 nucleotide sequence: TGTGCCAGCAGTGTCCCATATAGCGGGTCCAAGGGAGATACGCAGTATTTT. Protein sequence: CASSVPYSGSKGDTQYF.

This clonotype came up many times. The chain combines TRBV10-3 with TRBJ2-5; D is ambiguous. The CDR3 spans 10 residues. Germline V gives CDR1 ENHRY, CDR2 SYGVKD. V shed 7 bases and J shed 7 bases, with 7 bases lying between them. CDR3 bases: TGTGCCATCACCGAAGGGACCCAGTACTTC. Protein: CAITEGTQYF.

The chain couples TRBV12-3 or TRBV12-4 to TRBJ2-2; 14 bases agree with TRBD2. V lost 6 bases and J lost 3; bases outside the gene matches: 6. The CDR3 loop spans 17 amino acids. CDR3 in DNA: TGTGCCAGCAGAGTGACTAGCGGGAGGGTACACACCGGGGAGCTGTTTTTT. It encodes CASRVTSGRVHTGELFF.

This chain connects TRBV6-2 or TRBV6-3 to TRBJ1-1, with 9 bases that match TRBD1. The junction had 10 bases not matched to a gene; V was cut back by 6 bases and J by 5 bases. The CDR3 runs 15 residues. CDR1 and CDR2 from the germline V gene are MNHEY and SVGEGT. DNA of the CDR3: TGTGCCAGCAGAACCTACAGGGGGCCGAGGACTGAAGCTTTCTTT. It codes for CASRTYRGPRTEAFF.

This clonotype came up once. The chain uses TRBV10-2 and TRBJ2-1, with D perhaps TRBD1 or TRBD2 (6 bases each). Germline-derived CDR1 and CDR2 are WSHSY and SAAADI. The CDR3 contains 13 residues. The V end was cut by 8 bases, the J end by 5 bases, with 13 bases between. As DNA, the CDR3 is TGCGCCAGCCGGGGAGGACAGAACAATGAGCAGTTCTTC. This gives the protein CASRGGQNNEQFF.

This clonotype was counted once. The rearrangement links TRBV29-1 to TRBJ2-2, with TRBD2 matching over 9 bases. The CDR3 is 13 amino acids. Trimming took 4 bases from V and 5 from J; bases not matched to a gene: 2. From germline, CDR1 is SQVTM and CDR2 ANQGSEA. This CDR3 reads CSVVSGGTGELFF. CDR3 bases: TGCAGCGTTGTTAGCGGGGGTACCGGGGAGCTGTTTTTT.

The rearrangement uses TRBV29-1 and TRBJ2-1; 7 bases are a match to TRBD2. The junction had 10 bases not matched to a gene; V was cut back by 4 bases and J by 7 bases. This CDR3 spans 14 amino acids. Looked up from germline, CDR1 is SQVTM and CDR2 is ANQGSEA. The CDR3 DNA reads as TGCAGCGTTGTGCGAGGGAGGGCCTCAAATGAGCAGTTCTTC. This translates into CSVVRGRASNEQFF.

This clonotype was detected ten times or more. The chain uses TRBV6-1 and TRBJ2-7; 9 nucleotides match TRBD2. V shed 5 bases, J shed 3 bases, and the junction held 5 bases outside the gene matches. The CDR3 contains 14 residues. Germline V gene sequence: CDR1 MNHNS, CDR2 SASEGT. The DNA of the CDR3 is TGTGCCAGCAGTTACATACTAGCGGGCTACGAGCAGTACTTC. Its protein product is CASSYILAGYEQYF.